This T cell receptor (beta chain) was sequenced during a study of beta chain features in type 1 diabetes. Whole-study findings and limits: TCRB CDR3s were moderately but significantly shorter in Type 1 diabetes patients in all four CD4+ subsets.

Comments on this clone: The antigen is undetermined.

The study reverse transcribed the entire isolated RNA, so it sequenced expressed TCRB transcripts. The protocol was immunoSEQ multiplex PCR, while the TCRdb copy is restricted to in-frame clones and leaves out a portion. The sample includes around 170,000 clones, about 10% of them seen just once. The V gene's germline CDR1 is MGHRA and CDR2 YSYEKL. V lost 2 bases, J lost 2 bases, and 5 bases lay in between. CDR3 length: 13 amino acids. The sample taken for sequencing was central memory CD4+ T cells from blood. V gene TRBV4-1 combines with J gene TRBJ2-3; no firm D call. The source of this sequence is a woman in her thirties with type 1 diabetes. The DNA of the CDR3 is TGCGCCAGCAGCCAACCTACCACAGATACGCAGTATTTT. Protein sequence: CASSQPTTDTQYF.